A single sample gave rise to the 11 T cell receptor beta chains below, sequenced in a study of cytomegalovirus exposure and HLA in healthy donors (dated by TCRdb to 2016 to 2017). Library generation was performed with the immunoSEQ multiplex PCR assay. A mixture of 60 forward primers for TCR Vbeta segments and 13 reverse primers for TCR Jbeta segments was used in the multiplex PCR. TCRdb re-hosts the immuneACCESS table, in-frame sequences only. Its copies lack some clones; in the studies checked, an unresolved V gene accounts for under half of them, and the cause for the rest is not known. This sample's table contains approximately 140,000 clones. Of the sample, around 1.5% is held by the ten largest clones. The source material was PBMCs. These receptors originate from a woman between 40 and 55 years old in good health and CMV-seronegative.

CDR3 coding DNA: TGTGCCAGCAGCCTAGTCGGGGAGACAACAGATACGCAGTATTTT. Protein product: CASSLVGETTDTQYF. The V gene is TRBV4-2, the J gene TRBJ2-3; possible D gene TRBD2, 5 bases. Trimming pared 4 bases from V and 3 bases from J, leaving 14 bases between. The germline CDR1 and CDR2 sequences are LGHNA and YNFKEQ. This CDR3 region has 15 residues.

J is TRBJ1-4 and V is TRBV11-2; no clear D gene. The germline V and J ends were trimmed by 5 bases and 10 bases, with 11 bases remaining between them. The CDR3 totals 12 residues. Germline V CDR1 and CDR2: SGHAT, FQNNGV. Here the CDR3 reads CASSLSGGKLFF. In DNA, the CDR3 is TGTGCCAGCAGCCTCTCAGGTGGAAAACTGTTTTTT.

This chain joins TRBV27 and TRBJ2-5; 9 bases are a match to TRBD1. Germline V gene lookup returns CDR1 MNHEY and CDR2 SMNVEV (reference sequence). The CDR3 totals 15 residues. The ends lost 6 bases at V and 3 bases at J; junction bases unmatched: 8. CDR3 loop: CASRGGGQGEETQYF. The CDR3 DNA sequence: TGTGCCAGCAGGGGCGGGGGACAGGGTGAAGAGACCCAGTACTTC.

The CDR3 sequence: CASSKGAGGRNTGELFF. The CDR3, as DNA: TGTGCCAGCAGCAAGGGGGCGGGGGGCCGGAACACCGGGGAGCTGTTTTTT. This chain links TRBV5-6 with TRBJ2-2; D is perhaps TRBD2 (8 bases). Germline V gene sequence: CDR1 SGHDT, CDR2 YYEEEE. The length of the CDR3 is 17 residues. Deletions cut 4 bases from V and 1 base from J, with 17 bases between.

The chain recombines TRBV6-5 with TRBJ2-1; D perhaps matches TRBD1 (5 bases). The CDR3 has 15 residues. V lost 6 bases and J lost 10, with 22 bases in between. In germline, CDR1 is MNHEY, CDR2 SVGAGI. CDR3 residues: CASSRNNGASGEQFF. The CDR3 DNA reads TGTGCCAGCAGCCGCAATAATGGGGCCTCAGGGGAGCAGTTCTTC.

The J gene is TRBJ2-7, the V gene TRBV19; D is perhaps TRBD1 (6 bases). The V end was cut by 1 base, the J end by 3 bases, with 19 bases between. Germline values: CDR1 LNHDA, CDR2 SQIVND (reference sequence). This CDR3 is 17 amino acids long. In DNA, the CDR3 is TGTGCCAGTAGTATAGTCTTTCGGACAGACACTATCTACGAGCAGTACTTC. This sequence encodes CASSIVFRTDTIYEQYF.

This sequence joins TRBV11-2 and TRBJ1-6; TRBD1 aligns across 9 bases. The V gene end was trimmed by 6 bases and the J gene end by 8 bases; junction bases not matched to a gene: 5. Germline assignment: CDR1 SGHAT and CDR2 FQNNGV. This CDR3 region has 14 residues. The CDR3, as DNA: TGTGCCAGCAGTCCCCGGACAGGGGATTCACCCCTCCACTTT. It yields the protein CASSPRTGDSPLHF.

The J gene is TRBJ2-1, the V gene TRBV7-3, with D possibly being TRBD2 (5 bases). Deletions cut 1 base from V and 0 bases from J, with 13 bases between. CDR1 is SGHTA, CDR2 FQGTGA, per germline. The CDR3 is made up of 17 amino acids. The chain's CDR3 is CASSLIPRSGSYNEQFF. The CDR3 DNA sequence: TGTGCCAGCAGCTTAATCCCCCGAAGCGGCTCCTACAATGAGCAGTTCTTC. The full variable domain, completed using reference TRBV7-3 and TRBJ2-1, is GAGVSQTPSNKVTEKGKYVELRCDPISGHTALYWYRQSLGQGPEFLIYFQGTGAADDSGLPNDRFFAVRPEGSVSTLKIQRTERGDSAVYLCASSLIPRSGSYNEQFFGPGTRLTVL.

DNA of the CDR3: TGTGCCAGCAGTGCCGAAAACCTATACTACGAGCAGTACGTC. Encoded protein: CASSAENLYYEQYV. The rearrangement links TRBV28 to TRBJ2-7; D gene ambiguous. Germline V gene lookup returns CDR1 MDHEN and CDR2 SYDVKM. The CDR3 is made up of 14 amino acids. V was shortened by 5 bases and J by 3 bases, with 14 bases between the two germline ends.

The rearrangement uses TRBV21-1 and TRBJ1-1; TRBD1 reflects the table's D call only, with no check against the DNA. TRBV21-1 has pseudogene status. The CDR3 spans 18 residues. CDR3 residues: CASASPTGAHPLSTEAFF. The CDR3 coding sequence is TGTGCCAGCGCGAGTCCCACAGGGGCACATCCGCTTAGCACTGAAGCTTTCTTT.

This chain joins TRBV29-1 and TRBJ1-4; 10 bases are a match to TRBD1. V gave up 6 bases and J gave up 2 bases; unmatched junction bases: 6. Germline CDR1 is SQVTM and CDR2 is ANQGSEA. The CDR3 covers 15 residues. The CDR3 sequence: CSVRQGAQTNEKLFF. CDR3 in DNA: TGCAGCGTCCGACAGGGGGCTCAGACTAATGAAAAACTGTTTTTT.